A selection of T cell receptor beta chains follows, all from one sample in a study of T cells in Graves' hyperthyroidism and ophthalmopathy. TCRdb re-analysed the multiplex PCR reads in MiXCR, keeping a single row per CDR3 protein. This table holds 330,000 or so distinct CDR3 sequences, 15% to 20% found once. Sequenced: blood. Receptors were obtained from a woman between 40 and 55 years old with Graves' ophthalmopathy. Both conserved end residues are part of each CDR3. The D gene is left open where the match is weak. Rows may omit the clone size; those that give it use once, few, many or a size class.

j_call clone_size d_call v_call cdr3_aa cdr3_nt
TRBJ2-7 many . TRBV6-5 CASSYSAGATGEQYF TGTGCCAGCAGTTACTCGGCTGGGGCCACCGGCGAGCAGTACTTC
TRBJ2-7 . . TRBV27 CASGLGTKYEQYF TGTGCCAGCGGTTTAGGCACTAAATACGAGCAGTACTTC
TRBJ2-7 many . TRBV7-2 CASSLGGGGGYEQYF TGTGCCAGCAGCTTAGGAGGGGGAGGGGGCTACGAGCAGTACTTC
TRBJ2-4 many TRBD1 TRBV7-8 CASSLDSDRAAKNIQYF TGTGCCAGCAGCTTAGATTCCGACAGGGCAGCCAAAAACATTCAGTACTTC
TRBJ1-2 many TRBD1 TRBV6-5 CASTPRGYGYTF TGTGCCAGCACCCCCAGGGGGTATGGCTACACCTTC
TRBJ1-3 many . TRBV12-3/TRBV12-4 CACRGGLGNTIYF TGTGCCTGTCGCGGGGGACTTGGAAACACCATATATTTT
TRBJ2-7 many TRBD2 TRBV28 CASVPAGGLSYEQYF TGTGCCAGCGTACCGGCGGGGGGGCTCTCCTACGAGCAGTACTTC
TRBJ2-5 many . TRBV12-3/TRBV12-4 CASSLGVVGQETQYF TGTGCCAGCAGTTTAGGCGTGGTGGGGCAAGAGACCCAGTACTTC
TRBJ1-1 . TRBD1 TRBV5-5 CASGYQRQGLTEAFF TGTGCCAGCGGCTATCAGAGACAGGGGTTGACTGAAGCTTTCTTT
TRBJ2-2 . . TRBV6-1 CASSADWNTGELFF TGTGCCAGCTCGGCGGACTGGAACACCGGGGAGCTGTTTTTT
TRBJ2-2 many . TRBV11-2 CASSPLIGRNTGELFF TGTGCCAGCAGCCCACTGATCGGGAGAAACACCGGGGAGCTGTTTTTT
TRBJ2-6 many . TRBV28 CASSLSGDGANVLTF TGTGCCAGCAGTTTATCCGGGGATGGGGCCAACGTCCTGACTTTC
TRBJ2-4 once . TRBV28 CASSLSQGAKNIQYF TGTGCCAGCAGTTTGTCGCAGGGGGCCAAAAACATTCAGTACTTC
TRBJ2-5 many . TRBV20-1 CSASVDAAAETQYF TGCAGTGCTAGCGTGGACGCCGCCGCAGAGACCCAGTACTTC
TRBJ2-7 many TRBD2 TRBV15 CATSRKTSGGTYEQYF TGTGCCACCAGCAGGAAGACTAGCGGGGGAACCTACGAGCAGTACTTC
TRBJ2-4 many . TRBV11-1 CASSQLRTGALMGNIQYF TGTGCCAGCAGCCAACTACGGACGGGGGCTCTTATGGGAAACATTCAGTACTTC
TRBJ2-7 many TRBD2 TRBV4-3 CASSQDRLAGPYEQYF TGCGCCAGCAGCCAAGATCGTCTAGCGGGACCCTACGAGCAGTACTTC
TRBJ1-2 many . TRBV7-9 CASSLEAGQNYGYTF TGTGCCAGCAGCTTAGAGGCAGGACAGAACTATGGCTACACCTTC
TRBJ2-5 many . TRBV6-2/TRBV6-3 CASSPSQGFRETQYF TGTGCCAGCAGTCCCAGCCAGGGGTTCCGAGAGACCCAGTACTTC
TRBJ1-1 . . TRBV12-3/TRBV12-4 CASSTRGEAFF TGTGCCAGCAGCACGAGGGGTGAAGCTTTCTTT
TRBJ2-7 . . TRBV3-1 CASSQENGEQYF TGTGCCAGCAGCCAAGAAAATGGCGAGCAGTACTTC
TRBJ2-5 many TRBD2 TRBV12-3/TRBV12-4 CASSLIIAGGEETQYF TGTGCCAGCAGTTTAATTATAGCGGGAGGGGAGGAGACCCAGTACTTC
TRBJ1-2 . . TRBV19 CASTCREGLGYSF TGTGCCAGTACCTGCCGGGAGGGGCTCGGCTACAGCTTC
TRBJ1-2 many TRBD1 TRBV6-5 CATHRGQVPYGYTF TGTGCCACCCACCGAGGACAGGTTCCCTATGGCTACACCTTC
TRBJ2-1 many . TRBV12-3/TRBV12-4 CASSSGTREQFF TGTGCCAGCAGTTCAGGGACAAGGGAGCAGTTCTTC
TRBJ2-5 . . TRBV2 CASRAGTSQETQYF TGTGCCAGCAGGGCCGGGACGTCGCAAGAGACCCAGTACTTC